The subject of this entry is one T cell receptor (beta chain). These data originate in a study of blood T cell repertoires in COVID-19. Trimming left V 5 bases short and J 4 bases short, with 11 bases between. The CDR3 is made up of 13 amino acids. CDR1 and CDR2 from the germline V gene are SGHTA and FQGNSA. TCRdb's copy holds only in-frame clones and misses some; the assay was immunoSEQ multiplex PCR. The sample contains roughly 250,000 clones, about 93% of which appear only once. The TCR was taken from a woman younger than 35 who had recovered from COVID-19. Input material: PBMCs or T cells enriched from blood (not recorded which). The chain joins TRBV7-2 to TRBJ1-2; D remains ambiguous. Here the CDR3 reads CASSPTSGYGYTF. The CDR3 DNA sequence: TGTGCCAGCAGCCCGACCAGCGGCTATGGCTACACCTTC.